This passage covers 13 T cell receptor beta chains from one sample sequenced in a study of blood T cell repertoires in COVID-19. Clones were sequenced by immunoSEQ multiplex PCR, and TCRdb holds only the in-frame ones, with some missing. In the table there are approximately 110,000 clones, over 80% of which are singletons. The sequencing input was peripheral blood. These receptors all stem from a woman between 50 and 59 years old with acute or convalescent COVID-19.

This chain connects TRBV15 to TRBJ2-3; D unclear. This CDR3 is built from 16 residues. The V gene lost 1 base and the J gene lost 0 bases, with 11 bases spanning the gap. Germline loops: CDR1 LNHNV, CDR2 YYDKDF (reference sequence). Here the CDR3 DNA reads TGTGCCACCAGCAGAGGAGAAAGTTCCAGCACAGATACGCAGTATTTT. Amino acids: CATSRGESSSTDTQYF.

J is TRBJ2-5 and V is TRBV5-6; TRBD1 is a possible D gene (5 bases). CDR1 and CDR2 (germline): SGHDT, YYEEEE. The CDR3 runs 14 residues. The ends were cut back, 4 bases at V and 5 bases at J, with 15 bases in the middle. The CDR3 nucleotides read TGTGCCAGCAGCCCAGGGATCCCCCAGGAGACCCAGTACTTC. As protein: CASSPGIPQETQYF.

The rearrangement links TRBV3-1 (or the pseudogene TRBV3-2) to TRBJ1-1; D remains ambiguous. The CDR3 consists of 14 residues. Germline V gene sequence: CDR1 LGHDT, CDR2 YNNKEL (reference sequence). V shed 6 bases and J shed 7 bases, with 18 bases lying between them. DNA of the CDR3: TGTGCCAGCAGGGAAACGGGGTTCGGAAGTGAAGCTTTCTTT. It codes for CASRETGFGSEAFF.

V usage is TRBV21-1 and J usage is TRBJ1-2. TRBV21-1 is classified as a pseudogene. The CDR3 length is 16 residues. CDR3 in DNA: TGTGCCAGCAGCAATCGAGGGGGGAGGGTGGACTATGGCTACACCTTC. Its protein is CASSNRGGRVDYGYTF.

V gene TRBV28 combines with J gene TRBJ1-5, with D unresolved. This CDR3 contains 15 residues. V was pared by 4 bases and J by 6 bases, with 16 bases between. Germline V gene lookup returns CDR1 MDHEN and CDR2 SYDVKM. This CDR3 reads CASSSSGSLIQPQHF. DNA for the CDR3: TGTGCCAGCAGTTCCTCCGGGTCTCTTATTCAGCCCCAGCATTTT.

The chain carries TRBV4-1 and TRBJ1-2; tentatively, D is TRBD1 (6 bases). V dropped 0 bases and J dropped 4 bases, with 12 bases sitting between them. This CDR3 has 15 residues. Germline assignment: CDR1 MGHRA and CDR2 YSYEKL. The CDR3: CASSQEWGGGYGYTF. The CDR3 region has the DNA TGCGCCAGCAGCCAAGAATGGGGAGGGGGCTATGGCTACACCTTC.

The chain combines TRBV28 with TRBJ2-1, with D perhaps TRBD2 (5 bases). The CDR3 length is 16 residues. V was shortened by 6 bases and J by 2 bases, with 17 bases between the two germline ends. Germline V gene sequence: CDR1 MDHEN, CDR2 SYDVKM. CDR3 sequence (DNA): TGTGCCAGCAGGGGGAGTGACTTCTCAACCTACAATGAGCAGTTCTTC. This codes for CASRGSDFSTYNEQFF.

This clone occurred a few times. The chain couples TRBV14 to TRBJ1-2; no reliable D call. V was clipped by 1 base and J by 2 bases, with 11 bases between them. Germline V gene sequence: CDR1 SGHDN, CDR2 FVKESK. The CDR3 consists of 15 residues. The CDR3 region has the DNA TGTGCCAGCAGCCAAGTTTCAGGATGGAACTATGGCTACACCTTC. Translating gives CASSQVSGWNYGYTF.

The count of this clone is one. V gene TRBV25-1 combines with J gene TRBJ2-1, with 9 bases aligning to TRBD2. The V segment lost 5 bases and the J segment 8 bases; nucleotides outside the gene matches: 16. This CDR3 comprises 17 residues. Germline V gene data show CDR1 as MGHDK and CDR2 as SYGVNS. CDR3 sequence reads: CASSSPGLAGYRDEQFF. The CDR3 DNA sequence: TGTGCCAGCAGTTCCCCAGGGCTAGCGGGATACCGAGATGAGCAGTTCTTC.

This chain links TRBV5-1 with TRBJ1-3; D ambiguous. V lost 1 base and J 0 bases, leaving 14 bases between the germline ends. This CDR3 has 17 amino acids. The germline V gene has CDR1 SGHRS and CDR2 YFSETQ. The DNA of the CDR3 is TGCGCCAGCAGCTTGCTCCGTCCTGCGAGCTCTGGAAACACCATATATTTT. The encoded protein is CASSLLRPASSGNTIYF.

In DNA form, the CDR3 reads TGTGCCAGCACCCTGACACCCGGCTCTGGAAACACCATATATTTT. Its protein is CASTLTPGSGNTIYF. This chain connects TRBV6-6 to TRBJ1-3, with D unclear. CDR3 size: 15 residues. With 7 bases removed from V and 0 bases from J, the gap between germline ends came to 13 bases. CDR1 is MNHNY, CDR2 SVGAGI, per germline (reference sequence).

This rearrangement joins TRBV23-1 to TRBJ2-7; the D is unclear. TRBV23-1 is marked as an open reading frame, function uncertain. This CDR3 is built from 16 residues. V was pared by 1 base and J by 7 bases, with 20 bases between. The CDR3 reads CASSQFALPAVSEQYF. The CDR3 coding sequence is TGCGCCAGCAGTCAATTCGCACTTCCGGCGGTTAGTGAGCAGTACTTC.

The rearrangement uses TRBV10-3 and TRBJ2-3; perhaps TRBD2 as D (5 bases). Germline values: CDR1 ENHRY, CDR2 SYGVKD. This CDR3 contains 15 residues. V lost 6 bases, J lost 2 bases, and 15 bases lay in between. CDR3 DNA sequence: TGTGCCATCAGCCACTCAGCTAGCTCCACAGATACGCAGTATTTT. Translation: CAISHSASSTDTQYF.